This T cell receptor beta chain was profiled in a study of cytomegalovirus exposure and HLA in healthy donors. General study points: Testing in vitro showed a few CMV-associated chains specific for CMV antigens. Most TCR sequences proved rare, with some public TCRs found in many donors. Later, an analysis found that TCR clusters from the first cohort tended to co-occur in the 90 to 150 validation repertoires.

From germline, CDR1 is MNHEY and CDR2 SVGAGI. The V segment lost 0 bases and the J segment 1 base; nucleotides outside the gene matches: 3. The CDR3 has 15 amino acids. Generated by immunoSEQ multiplex PCR, the TCRdb table keeps only in-frame clones and is missing some. The sample consists of 120,000 or so clones, 80% to 90% of them appearing once. A remark on this clone: Its antigen is not identified.

The donors were part of the roughly 130-subject validation cohort, which stood apart from the approximately 630-subject first cohort. Sequences were obtained from PBMCs. This clonotype was obtained from a woman under 30 in good health and CMV-seronegative. The rearrangement links TRBV6-5 to TRBJ2-7, with 7 bases aligning to TRBD1. The CDR3 is CASSYSSTGSYEQYF. CDR3 nucleotides: TGTGCCAGCAGTTACTCGTCGACAGGGTCCTACGAGCAGTACTTC.